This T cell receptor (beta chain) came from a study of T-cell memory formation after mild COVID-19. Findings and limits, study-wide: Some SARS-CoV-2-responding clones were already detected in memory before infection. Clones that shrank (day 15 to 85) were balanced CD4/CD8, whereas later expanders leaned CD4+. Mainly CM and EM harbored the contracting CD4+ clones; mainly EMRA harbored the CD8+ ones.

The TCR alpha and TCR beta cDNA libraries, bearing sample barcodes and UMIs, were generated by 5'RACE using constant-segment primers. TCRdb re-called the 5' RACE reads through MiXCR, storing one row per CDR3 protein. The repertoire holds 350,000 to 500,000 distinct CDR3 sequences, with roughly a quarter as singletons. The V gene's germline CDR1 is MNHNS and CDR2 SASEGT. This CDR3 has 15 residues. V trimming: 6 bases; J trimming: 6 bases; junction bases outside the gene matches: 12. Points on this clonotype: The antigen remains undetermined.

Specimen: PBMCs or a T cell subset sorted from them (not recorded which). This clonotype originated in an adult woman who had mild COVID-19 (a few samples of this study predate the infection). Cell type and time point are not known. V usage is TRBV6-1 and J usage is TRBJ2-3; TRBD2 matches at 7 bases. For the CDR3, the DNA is TGTGCCAGCAGCATGAGCGGGGCACGGAGGGATACGCAGTATTTT. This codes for CASSMSGARRDTQYF.